Included here is one TCR beta chain sequence, with context. This specimen belongs to a study of blood T cell repertoires in COVID-19. Germline CDR1 reads KGHSH; CDR2 reads LQKENI. Trimming cost V 0 bases and J 7 bases; bases outside gene matches: 1. The CDR3 contains 14 residues. Methods used by the authors: Reference gene primer amplification gave estimated nucleated cell counts. Sequencing was performed with immunoSEQ multiplex PCR; in TCRdb, only in-frame clones are kept and a portion is missing. Clone size and the V and J calls come from that table; the DNA yielded D and trimming. The table includes about 130,000 clones, roughly 79% detected once.

The receptor comes from a man older than 75 with acute or convalescent COVID-19. Sequencing was done on a sample of peripheral blood. This chain links TRBV18 with TRBJ2-7, with 12 bases matching TRBD2. Here the CDR3 reads CASSPPLAGGEQYF. The CDR3 DNA follows: TGTGCCAGCTCACCACCCCTAGCGGGGGGGGAGCAGTACTTC.